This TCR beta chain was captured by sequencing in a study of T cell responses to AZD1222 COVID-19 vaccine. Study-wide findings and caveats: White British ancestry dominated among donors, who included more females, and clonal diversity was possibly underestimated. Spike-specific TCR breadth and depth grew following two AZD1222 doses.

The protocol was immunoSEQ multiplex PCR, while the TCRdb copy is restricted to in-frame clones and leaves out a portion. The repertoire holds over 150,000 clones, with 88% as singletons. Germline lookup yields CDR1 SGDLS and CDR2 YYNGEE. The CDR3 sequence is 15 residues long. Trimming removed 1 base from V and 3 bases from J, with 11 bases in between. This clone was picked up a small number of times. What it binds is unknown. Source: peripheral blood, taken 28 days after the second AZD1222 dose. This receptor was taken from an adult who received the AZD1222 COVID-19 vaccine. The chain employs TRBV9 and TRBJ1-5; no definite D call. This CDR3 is CASSVKRFDNQPQHF. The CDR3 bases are TGTGCCAGCAGCGTAAAAAGGTTCGACAATCAGCCCCAGCATTTT.